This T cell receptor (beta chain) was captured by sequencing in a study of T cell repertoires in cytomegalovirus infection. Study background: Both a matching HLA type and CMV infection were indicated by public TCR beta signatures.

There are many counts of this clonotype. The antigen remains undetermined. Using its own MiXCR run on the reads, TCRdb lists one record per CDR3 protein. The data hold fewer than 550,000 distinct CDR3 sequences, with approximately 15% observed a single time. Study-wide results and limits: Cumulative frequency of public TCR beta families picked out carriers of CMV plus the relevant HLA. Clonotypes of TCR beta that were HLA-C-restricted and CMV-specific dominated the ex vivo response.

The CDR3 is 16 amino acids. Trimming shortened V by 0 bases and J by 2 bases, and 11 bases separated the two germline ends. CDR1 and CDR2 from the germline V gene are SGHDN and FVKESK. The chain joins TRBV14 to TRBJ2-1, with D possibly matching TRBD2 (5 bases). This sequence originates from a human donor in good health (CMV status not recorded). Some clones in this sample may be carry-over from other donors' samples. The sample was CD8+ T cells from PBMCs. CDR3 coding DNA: TGTGCCAGCAGCCAAGAGGCTAGCCCGGCCTACAATGAGCAGTTCTTC. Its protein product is CASSQEASPAYNEQFF.